This TCR beta chain was observed in a study of CD8 T cells in ankylosing spondylitis. General study results and limits: Apparently characteristic of ankylosing spondylitis blood was a TCR beta motif (fewer than ten highly homologous variants).

TCRdb fed the 5' RACE reads into MiXCR, producing one record per CDR3 protein. This table holds roughly 440,000 distinct CDR3 sequences, about a sixth found once. Regarding this clonotype: Its target is unknown.

Germline V CDR1 and CDR2: LNHDA, SQIVND (reference sequence). CDR3 length: 15 residues. Trimming shortened V by 0 bases and J by 5 bases, and 14 bases separated the two germline ends. The clonotype originates from a male donor with ankylosing spondylitis. This chain connects TRBV19 to TRBJ2-7; D may be TRBD1 (5 bases). Sample: blood, either unsorted or a sorted T cell fraction (not recorded which). The CDR3 loop is CASSIDGAGRDEQYF. The CDR3 bases are TGTGCCAGTAGTATAGATGGGGCAGGCCGGGACGAGCAGTACTTC.